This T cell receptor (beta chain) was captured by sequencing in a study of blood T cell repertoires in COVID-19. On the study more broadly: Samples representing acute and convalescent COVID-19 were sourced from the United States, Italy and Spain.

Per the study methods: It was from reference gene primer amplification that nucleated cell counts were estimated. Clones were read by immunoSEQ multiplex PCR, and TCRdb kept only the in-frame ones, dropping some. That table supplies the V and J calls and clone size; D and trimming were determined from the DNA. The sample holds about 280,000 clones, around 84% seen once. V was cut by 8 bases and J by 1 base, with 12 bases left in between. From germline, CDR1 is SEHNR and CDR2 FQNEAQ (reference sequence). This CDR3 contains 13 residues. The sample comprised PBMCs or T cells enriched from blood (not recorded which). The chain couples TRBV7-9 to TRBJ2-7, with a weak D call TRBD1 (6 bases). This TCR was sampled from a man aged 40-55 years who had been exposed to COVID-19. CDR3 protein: CASDRDTSYEQYF. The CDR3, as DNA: TGTGCCAGCGACCGGGACACTTCCTACGAGCAGTACTTC.